This T cell receptor beta chain was captured in a study of human T cells and chemical hapten exposure. Study results and limitations: Correlating positively with patch test score were the PT1 expanded TCR counts.

There are 14 residues in the CDR3. Germline V gene lookup returns CDR1 SQVTM and CDR2 ANQGSEA. Trimming cost V 4 bases and J 1 base; bases outside gene matches: 4. TCRdb reprocessed the RACE reads with MiXCR, giving one entry per CDR3 protein. Here the sample spans around 99,000 distinct CDR3 sequences, roughly 9.6% being singletons. Documented time point: patch test 2, 6 weeks after DPC sensitization. Treatment meaning: therapeutic diphenylcyclopropenone sensitization with weekly scalp DPC. The study extracted total RNA from unfractionated whole blood. In this sample, this clonotype turned up a few times. Antigen: not known.

The chain combines TRBV29-1 with TRBJ2-3; 8 bases map to TRBD2. This receptor was identified in a middle-aged man with alopecia areata. Some clones in this sample may be carry-over from other donors' samples. Sequenced material: whole blood, taken in connection with sensitization to the hapten diphenylcyclopropenone (DPC). The DNA of the CDR3 is TGCAGCGTTGCGGCGGGAGGCGGCACAGATACGCAGTATTTT. This encodes CSVAAGGGTDTQYF.